This entry features one TCR beta chain sequence. Antigen: not known. This sample was included in a study of radiotherapy plus CTLA-4 blockade in lung cancer. Background on the study: Disease control was achieved by about 34% of patients, and objective responses by about 17%. Study-level points and caveats: The best predictor of response was reported to be early blood T cell clone dynamics, with interferon-beta. TCR clones of tumor origin grew in blood after radiotherapy plus ipilimumab.

Using immunoSEQ multiplex PCR, the repertoire was profiled, and TCRdb retains in-frame clones only, with some absent. This table holds tens of thousands of clones, 60% to 80% found once. Germline CDR1 KGHSH, CDR2 LQKENI. This CDR3 is 16 amino acids long. V was pared by 6 bases and J by 2 bases, with 17 bases between. With ipilimumab providing CTLA-4 blockade, focal radiation was administered to patients who had chemo-refractory metastatic non-small-cell lung cancer. The receptor was derived from a human donor with non-small cell lung cancer whose response to radiotherapy plus ipilimumab could not be evaluated. The sample was peripheral blood, taken from a patient treated with radiotherapy plus ipilimumab. The rearrangement links TRBV18 to TRBJ2-1; D is possibly TRBD1 (5 bases). The CDR3 sequence is CASSQDTSDAYNEQFF. The CDR3 nucleotides read TGTGCCAGCTCGCAGGACACCTCGGATGCCTACAATGAGCAGTTCTTC.